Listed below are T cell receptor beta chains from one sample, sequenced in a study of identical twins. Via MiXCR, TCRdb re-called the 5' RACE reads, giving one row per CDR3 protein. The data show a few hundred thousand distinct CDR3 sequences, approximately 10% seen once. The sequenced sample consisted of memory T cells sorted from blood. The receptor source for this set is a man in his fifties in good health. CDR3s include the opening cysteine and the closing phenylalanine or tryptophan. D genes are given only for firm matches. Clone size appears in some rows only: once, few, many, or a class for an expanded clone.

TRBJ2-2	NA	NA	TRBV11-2	CASSLEVRASRTGELFF	TGTGCCAGCAGCTTAGAGGTTAGGGCTAGCAGGACCGGGGAGCTGTTTTTT
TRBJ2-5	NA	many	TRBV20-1	CSASSSSSQETQYF	TGCAGTGCTAGTTCTAGTAGTTCCCAAGAGACCCAGTACTTC
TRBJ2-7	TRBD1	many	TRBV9	CASSVQGAWNEQYF	TGTGCCAGCAGCGTACAGGGGGCCTGGAACGAGCAGTACTTC
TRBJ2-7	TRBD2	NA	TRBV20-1	CSAGPGSGRLYEQYF	TGCAGTGCTGGGCCGGGTAGCGGGAGGCTTTACGAGCAGTACTTC
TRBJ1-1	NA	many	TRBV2	CASNGQPNTEAFF	TGTGCCAGCAATGGCCAGCCGAACACTGAAGCTTTCTTT
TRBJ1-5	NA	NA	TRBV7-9	CASTQGYNQPQHF	TGTGCCAGCACGCAGGGGTACAATCAGCCCCAGCATTTT
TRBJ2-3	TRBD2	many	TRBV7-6	CASSSRLAGAYLYF	TGTGCCAGCAGCTCCCGGCTAGCGGGGGCCTACCTGTATTTT
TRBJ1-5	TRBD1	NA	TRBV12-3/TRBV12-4	CASSAIPGGSKYSNQPQHF	TGTGCCAGCAGTGCAATCCCAGGGGGCTCAAAATATAGCAATCAGCCCCAGCATTTT
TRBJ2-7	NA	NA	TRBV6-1	CASTPGGDYEQYF	TGTGCCAGCACCCCCGGGGGTGATTACGAGCAGTACTTC
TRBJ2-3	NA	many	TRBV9	CASSVFAASTDTQYF	TGTGCCAGCAGCGTATTCGCGGCTAGCACAGATACGCAGTATTTT
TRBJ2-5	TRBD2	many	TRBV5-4	CASSEGLAGETQYF	TGTGCCAGCAGCGAGGGACTAGCGGGTGAGACCCAGTACTTC
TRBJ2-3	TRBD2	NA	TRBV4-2	CASSLQRGRPDTQYF	TGTGCCAGCAGCCTCCAGCGGGGTAGACCAGATACGCAGTATTTT
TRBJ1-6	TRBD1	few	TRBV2	CASSAGTAPNSPLHF	TGTGCCAGCAGCGCCGGGACAGCTCCTAATTCACCCCTCCACTTT
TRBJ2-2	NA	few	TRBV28	CASIPGAKSTGELFF	TGTGCCAGCATTCCGGGGGCGAAGAGTACCGGGGAGCTGTTTTTT
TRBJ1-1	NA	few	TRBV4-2	CASSQDLRRNTEAFF	TGTGCCAGCAGCCAAGATCTCAGACGTAACACTGAAGCTTTCTTT
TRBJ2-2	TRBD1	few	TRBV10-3	CAISSQGAGELFF	TGTGCCATCAGTTCACAGGGGGCCGGGGAGCTGTTTTTT
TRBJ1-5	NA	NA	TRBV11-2	CASSYQDGLPQHF	TGTGCCAGCAGCTACCAGGACGGCCTGCCCCAGCATTTT
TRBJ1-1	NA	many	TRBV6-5	CASSHLGGRADTEAFF	TGTGCCAGCAGTCACCTGGGGGGGAGGGCGGACACTGAAGCTTTCTTT
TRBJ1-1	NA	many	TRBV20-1	CSARVWEGVTEAFF	TGCAGTGCTAGAGTATGGGAGGGCGTCACTGAAGCTTTCTTT
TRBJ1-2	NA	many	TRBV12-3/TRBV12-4	CASSLAGADYGYTF	TGTGCCAGCAGTTTAGCGGGGGCAGACTATGGCTACACCTTC
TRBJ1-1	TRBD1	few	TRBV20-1	CSARGTGWDTEAFF	TGCAGTGCTAGAGGGACAGGTTGGGACACTGAAGCTTTCTTT
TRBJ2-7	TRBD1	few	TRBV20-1	CSARQQGISYEQYF	TGCAGTGCTAGACAACAGGGGATTTCCTACGAGCAGTACTTC
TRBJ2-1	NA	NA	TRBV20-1	CSARTDGTRNEQFF	TGCAGTGCTCGCACGGACGGGACTCGCAATGAGCAGTTCTTC
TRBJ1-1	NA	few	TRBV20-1	CSARDITVRTEAFF	TGCAGTGCTAGAGATATAACGGTCCGTACTGAAGCTTTCTTT
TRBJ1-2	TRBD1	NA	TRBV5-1	CASSSRTGSPSSHGYTF	TGCGCCAGCAGCTCCAGGACAGGGTCCCCAAGCTCTCATGGCTACACCTTC
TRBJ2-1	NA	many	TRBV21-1	CASSKGPGNEQFF	TGTGCCAGCAGCAAAGGGCCGGGGAATGAGCAGTTCTTC
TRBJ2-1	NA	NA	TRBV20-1	CSASPTGRIGNEQFF	TGCAGTGCTAGCCCAACAGGGAGGATCGGCAATGAGCAGTTCTTC
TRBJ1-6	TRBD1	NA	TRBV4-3	CASSQGQVINSPLHF	TGCGCCAGCAGCCAGGGACAGGTTATTAATTCACCCCTCCACTTT
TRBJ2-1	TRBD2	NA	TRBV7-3	CASSLGLLGGEQFF	TGTGCCAGCAGCTTGGGACTACTAGGTGGTGAGCAGTTCTTC
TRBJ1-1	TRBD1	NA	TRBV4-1	CASSQDKRGRDTEAFF	TGCGCCAGCAGCCAAGATAAAAGGGGGCGAGACACTGAAGCTTTCTTT
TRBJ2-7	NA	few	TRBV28	CASSFEFRDTSSYEQYF	TGTGCCAGCAGTTTCGAATTCCGGGACACAAGCTCCTACGAGCAGTACTTC
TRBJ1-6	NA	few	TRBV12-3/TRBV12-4	CASSFSGGRSPLHF	TGTGCCAGCAGTTTTTCGGGGGGTCGGTCACCCCTCCACTTT
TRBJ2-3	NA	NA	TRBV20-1	CSARKTGRITDTQYF	TGCAGTGCTAGAAAAACGGGACGAATCACAGATACGCAGTATTTT
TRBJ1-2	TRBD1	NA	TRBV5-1	CASRTGTANYGYTF	TGCGCCAGCAGGACCGGGACAGCTAACTATGGCTACACCTTC
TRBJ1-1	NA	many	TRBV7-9	CATSRGMNTEAFF	TGTGCCACCAGTCGGGGGATGAACACTGAAGCTTTCTTT
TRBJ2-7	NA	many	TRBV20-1	CSARDDTTYEQYF	TGCAGTGCTAGAGATGACACCACCTACGAGCAGTACTTC
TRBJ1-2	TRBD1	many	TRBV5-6	CASSSFGTGKRGYTF	TGTGCCAGCAGCTCCTTCGGGACAGGGAAGAGGGGCTACACCTTC
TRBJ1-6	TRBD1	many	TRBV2	CASREGGARNSPLHF	TGTGCCAGCAGGGAAGGGGGCGCACGGAATTCACCCCTCCACTTT
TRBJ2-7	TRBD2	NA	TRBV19	CASSTTSAGGTYEQYF	TGTGCCAGTAGTACGACTTCGGCGGGAGGTACCTACGAGCAGTACTTC
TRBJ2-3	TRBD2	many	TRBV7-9	CASSFLLAGGTDTQYF	TGTGCCAGCAGCTTTCTCCTAGCGGGGGGCACAGATACGCAGTATTTT
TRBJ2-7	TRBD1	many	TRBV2	CASRGQGAHEQYF	TGTGCCAGCAGGGGACAGGGGGCTCACGAGCAGTACTTC
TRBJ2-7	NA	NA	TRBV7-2	CASSLTPDEDTKRF	TGTGCCAGCAGCTTGACTCCTGATGAGGATACGAAACGGTTC
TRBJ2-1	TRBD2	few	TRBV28	CASSSRGAGGPGSYNEQFF	TGTGCCAGCAGTTCCAGGGGAGCGGGAGGGCCAGGCTCCTACAATGAGCAGTTCTTC
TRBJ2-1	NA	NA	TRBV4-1	CASSQEEGAHREQFF	TGCGCCAGCAGCCAAGAGGAAGGGGCCCACCGGGAGCAGTTCTTC
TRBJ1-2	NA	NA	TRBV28	CASSLYGGGRGLGGYTF	TGTGCCAGCAGTTTGTATGGGGGGGGCAGGGGCTTAGGAGGCTACACCTTC
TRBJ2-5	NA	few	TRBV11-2	CASSLGVLAGETQYF	TGTGCCAGCAGCTTAGGGGTCCTGGCGGGGGAGACCCAGTACTTC
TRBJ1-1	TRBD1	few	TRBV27	CASSAGTGGYTEAFF	TGTGCCAGCAGTGCCGGGACAGGGGGCTACACTGAAGCTTTCTTT
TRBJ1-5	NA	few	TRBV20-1	CSASGGYSNQPQHF	TGCAGTGCTAGTGGTGGTTATAGCAATCAGCCCCAGCATTTT
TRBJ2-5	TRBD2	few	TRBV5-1	CASSLVTSGAFQYF	TGCGCCAGCAGCTTGGTGACTAGCGGGGCGTTCCAGTACTTC